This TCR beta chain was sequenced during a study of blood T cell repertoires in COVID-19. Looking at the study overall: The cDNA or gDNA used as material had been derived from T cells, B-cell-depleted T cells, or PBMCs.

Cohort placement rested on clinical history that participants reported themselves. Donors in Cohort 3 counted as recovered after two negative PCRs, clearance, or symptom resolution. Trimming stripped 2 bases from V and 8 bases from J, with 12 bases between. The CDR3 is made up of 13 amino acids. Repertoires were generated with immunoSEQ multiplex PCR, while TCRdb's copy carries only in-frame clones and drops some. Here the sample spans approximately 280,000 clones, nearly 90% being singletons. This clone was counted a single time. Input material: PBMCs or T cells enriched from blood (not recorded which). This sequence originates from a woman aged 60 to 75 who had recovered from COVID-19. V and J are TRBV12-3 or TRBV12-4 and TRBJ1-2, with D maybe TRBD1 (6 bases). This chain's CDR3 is CASSLSAGEGYTF. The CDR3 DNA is TGTGCCAGCAGTTTATCTGCAGGGGAGGGCTACACCTTC.